The 17 T cell receptor beta chains below all came from one sample that was sequenced in a study of spatial heterogeneity in lung cancer. Each CDR3 protein is one row after TCRdb ran MiXCR on the 5' RACE reads. The repertoire holds some 25,000 distinct CDR3 sequences, with around 7% as singletons. These receptors have no known antigen. Findings of the study overall: Counts of expanded alpha and beta TCRs within tumors tracked the tumor nonsynonymous mutation count.

The time point: sample taken at primary tumor resection. Source: lung tumor tissue, taken at surgery. These receptors were collected from a male donor with early-stage non-small cell lung cancer.

This clonotype was observed a few times. This sequence joins TRBV5-1 and TRBJ2-7; unclear D gene. Deletions cut 0 bases from V and 5 bases from J, with 6 bases between. Germline assignment: CDR1 SGHRS and CDR2 YFSETQ. This CDR3 is built from 12 residues. The chain's CDR3 is CASSLGHNEQYF. The DNA for the CDR3 is TGCGCCAGCAGCTTGGGGCACAACGAGCAGTACTTC.

This clonotype came up many times. The rearrangement uses TRBV7-9 and TRBJ2-5, with unresolved D. The CDR3 contains 12 residues. The germline V gene has CDR1 SEHNR and CDR2 FQNEAQ (reference sequence). V lost 6 bases and J lost 5, with 10 bases in between. The CDR3 DNA reads as TGTGCCAGCAGTGCTTCCTCGGAGACCCAGTACTTC. Translated, it gives CASSASSETQYF.

This clonotype has at least ten counts. V usage is TRBV20-1 and J usage is TRBJ2-5, with 7 bases fitting TRBD2. CDR1 is DFQATT and CDR2 is SNEGSKA in the germline V gene (reference sequence). This CDR3 region has 16 residues. Trimming took 3 bases from V and 2 from J; bases not matched to a gene: 12. CDR3 sequence reads: CSASPLSGAPQETQYF. DNA of the CDR3: TGCAGTGCTAGCCCCCTAAGCGGGGCGCCACAAGAGACCCAGTACTTC.

This clonotype was detected ten times or more. The chain recombines TRBV6-2 or TRBV6-3 with TRBJ1-1; 11 bases map to TRBD1. With 7 bases clipped from V and 6 bases from J, the junction kept 7 bases outside the gene matches. The CDR3 sequence is 14 residues long. The germline gives CDR1 MNHEY, CDR2 SVGEGT. This CDR3 reads CASTFSGQGAEAFF. The CDR3 DNA follows: TGTGCCAGCACCTTTTCGGGACAGGGGGCTGAAGCTTTCTTT.

This clonotype has at least ten counts. The chain employs TRBV6-5 and TRBJ2-5, with D hard to call. Trimming removed 5 bases from V and 0 bases from J, with 7 bases in between. Looked up from germline, CDR1 is MNHEY and CDR2 is SVGAGI. This CDR3 comprises 13 residues. CDR3 in DNA: TGTGCCAGCAGTCTAGACTACCAAGAGACCCAGTACTTC. Its protein is CASSLDYQETQYF.

This clonotype has only a few counts. The rearrangement links TRBV6-1 to TRBJ2-3; 9 positions agree with TRBD2. The CDR3 contains 15 residues. The germline V gene encodes CDR1 MNHNS and CDR2 SASEGT. V shed 2 bases, J shed 4 bases, and the junction held 4 bases outside the gene matches. The CDR3 DNA follows: TGTGCCAGCAGTGAACGACGCGGGGGGGCAGATACGCAGTATTTT. Translating it yields CASSERRGGADTQYF.

This clonotype appeared many times. The chain is built from TRBV6-6 and TRBJ2-1, with D unclear. Germline V CDR1 and CDR2: MNHNY, SVGAGI (reference sequence). Trimming cost V 3 bases and J 3 bases, with 3 bases left between them. This CDR3 contains 12 residues. CDR3 DNA sequence: TGTGCCAGCAGTTATATCTACAATGAGCAGTTCTTC. It translates to CASSYIYNEQFF.

This clonotype was seen repeatedly, ten times or more. This rearrangement joins TRBV7-2 to TRBJ1-1, with a possible D match to TRBD1 (5 bases). Trimming took 5 bases from V and 0 from J, leaving 13 bases between them. There are 15 residues in the CDR3. Germline CDR1 SGHTA, CDR2 FQGNSA. The CDR3, as DNA: TGTGCCAGCAGCGCCCGACAGACTCTGAACACTGAAGCTTTCTTT. Translated, it gives CASSARQTLNTEAFF.

This clonotype showed up many times. The rearrangement links TRBV6-5 to TRBJ2-3; 10 nucleotides align to TRBD2. CDR1 and CDR2 from the germline V gene are MNHEY and SVGAGI. Unmatched junction bases numbered 0, after V lost 5 bases and J lost 4 bases. CDR3 length: 13 amino acids. The CDR3: CASSLAGADTQYF. In DNA form, the CDR3 reads TGTGCCAGCAGTCTAGCGGGGGCAGATACGCAGTATTTT.

This clonotype was observed at least ten times. This rearrangement joins TRBV10-3 to TRBJ2-2, with TRBD2 matching 9 bases. Germline CDR1 ENHRY, CDR2 SYGVKD. Trimming at V came to 4 bases and at J to 6 bases, leaving 3 bases not matched to a gene. There are 14 residues in the CDR3. The CDR3 protein is CAISGLAESGELFF. CDR3 nucleotide sequence: TGTGCCATCAGTGGACTAGCGGAGTCCGGGGAGCTGTTTTTT.

This clonotype was seen repeatedly, ten times or more. This chain joins TRBV7-2 and TRBJ1-4, with 8 nucleotides matching TRBD1. The CDR3 is 15 residues long. Germline CDR1 is SGHTA and CDR2 is FQGNSA. V shed 1 base, J shed 7 bases, and the junction held 5 bases outside the gene matches. The CDR3 sequence is CASSLVRGQGEKLFF. Written as DNA, the CDR3 is TGTGCCAGCAGCTTAGTCAGGGGGCAGGGTGAAAAACTGTTTTTT.

This clonotype was found a few times. The chain combines TRBV4-2 with TRBJ2-3, with 9 bases lining up with TRBD1. CDR1 and CDR2 (germline): LGHNA, YNFKEQ. CDR3 length equals 16 residues. V trimming: 0 bases; J trimming: 5 bases; junction bases outside the gene matches: 6. In DNA form, the CDR3 reads TGTGCCAGCAGCCAAGAGGGACAGGGCTGGGGAGATACGCAGTATTTT. Its protein is CASSQEGQGWGDTQYF.

At least ten counts were recorded for this clonotype. The chain has TRBV5-1 and TRBJ2-1, with D unclear. The CDR3 contains 15 residues. Germline loops: CDR1 SGHRS, CDR2 YFSETQ. Trimming shortened V by 2 bases and J by 7 bases, and 16 bases separated the two germline ends. The CDR3 loop is CASSFRSGRPNEQFF. Here the CDR3 DNA reads TGCGCCAGCAGCTTTCGATCGGGCAGGCCGAATGAGCAGTTCTTC.

This clonotype was observed at least ten times. The chain is built from TRBV7-2 and TRBJ2-7; the D gene is possibly TRBD1 (6 bases). From germline, CDR1 is SGHTA and CDR2 FQGNSA. CDR3 length: 14 amino acids. Between the trimmed V and J ends, which lost 3 bases and 2 bases, there was a span of 11 bases. CDR3 coding DNA: TGTGCCAGCAGCTTCGGGACAAGTACCTACGAGCAGTACTTC. Translated, it gives CASSFGTSTYEQYF.

Concerning this clonotype itself: Here the CDR3 omits its conserved ending phenylalanine or tryptophan, so a read error is the likely source. The V gene is TRBV6-6, the J gene TRBJ2-7, with D unresolved. This CDR3 spans 12 amino acids. The germline V gene has CDR1 MNHNY and CDR2 SVGAGI (reference sequence). Trimming took 3 bases from V and 4 from J, leaving 7 bases between them. In nucleotides, the CDR3 is TGTGCCAGCAGTTATGAAGGGTACGAGCAGTACCTC. Translation: CASSYEGYEQYL.

The chain is built from TRBV12-3 or TRBV12-4 and TRBJ2-2; unclear D gene. V lost 3 bases and J 5 bases, leaving 7 bases between the germline ends. This CDR3 comprises 13 residues. The CDR3 bases are TGTGCCAGCAGTTTTCTCGCGACCGGGGAGCTGTTTTTT. Translation gives CASSFLATGELFF.

This clonotype was counted at least ten times. The CDR3 DNA is TGTGCCTGGAGTCCAGGGGGCGCTTACAATGAGCAGTTCTTC. Protein product: CAWSPGGAYNEQFF. The chain links TRBV30 to TRBJ2-1; 8 positions match TRBD1. J lost 4 bases, V lost 2 bases, and 4 bases had no gene match. The CDR3 loop spans 14 amino acids. Germline V gives CDR1 GTSNPN, CDR2 SVGIG (reference sequence).